These 8 T cell receptor beta chains originate from one sample sequenced in a study of OX40 agonist ivuxolimab in advanced cancers. Generated by immunoSEQ multiplex PCR, the TCRdb table keeps only in-frame clones and is missing some. The sample yields about 33,000 clones, approximately 84% seen once. Here the sequenced sample was CD4+ or CD8+ T cells sorted from blood, taken in a trial of the OX40 agonist ivuxolimab. The receptors here all came from an adult with an advanced solid tumor such as melanoma, head and neck, liver or kidney cancer.

The chain links TRBV27 to TRBJ1-1; D might be TRBD1 (5 bases). The V gene lost 2 bases and the J gene lost 4 bases, with 11 bases spanning the gap. Per germline, CDR1 MNHEY and CDR2 SMNVEV (reference sequence). The CDR3 is made up of 14 amino acids. The CDR3 region is CASSLQGSSTEAFF. In DNA, the CDR3 is TGTGCCAGCAGTTTACAGGGATCTAGCACTGAAGCTTTCTTT.

The rearrangement links TRBV30 to TRBJ2-4; TRBD1 aligns across 9 bases. V lost 3 bases and J lost 13; bases outside the gene matches: 10. Looked up from germline, CDR1 is GTSNPN and CDR2 is SVGIG (reference sequence). This CDR3 has 13 residues. The CDR3 DNA reads TGTGCCTGGAGAGGAACAGGGGGCGGACTACAGTACTTC. Its protein product is CAWRGTGGGLQYF. Using reference TRBV30 and TRBJ2-4 for the parts outside the CDR3, the full variable domain is SQTIHQWPATLVQPVGSPLSLECTVEGTSNPNLYWYRQAAGRGLQLLFYSVGIGQISSEVPQNLSASRPQDRQFILSSKKLLLSDSGFYLCAWRGTGGGLQYFGAGTRLSVL.

This clone was counted a few times. This chain joins TRBV28 and TRBJ2-3, with 13 nucleotides matching TRBD2. Germline V gene lookup returns CDR1 MDHEN and CDR2 SYDVKM. CDR3 size: 18 residues. V was pared by 5 bases and J by 0 bases, with 8 bases of the junction left unmatched. The CDR3 nucleotides are TGTGCCAGCAGTATAACTAGCGGGAGGGATGCTAGCACAGATACGCAGTATTTT. Translated, it gives CASSITSGRDASTDTQYF.

The CDR3 spells CASSPRVGGDSNGYTF. CDR3 in DNA: TGCGCCAGCAGCCCAAGGGTAGGGGGCGATTCAAATGGCTACACCTTC. This chain uses TRBV4-1 with TRBJ1-2, with 7 bases fitting TRBD1. The junction had 14 bases not matched to a gene; V was cut back by 4 bases and J by 6 bases. Germline V lookup: CDR1 MGHRA, CDR2 YSYEKL. The CDR3 has 16 amino acids.

Only one count was recorded for this clone. The rearrangement links TRBV2 to TRBJ1-4; D is undetermined. CDR1 and CDR2 (germline): SNHLY, FYNNEI. The CDR3 loop spans 15 amino acids. Trimming stripped 2 bases from V and 0 bases from J, with 7 bases between. CDR3 nucleotide sequence: TGTGCCAGCAGTGAAAGTCAGCCAACTAATGAAAAACTGTTTTTT. Amino acid sequence: CASSESQPTNEKLFF.

The sample holds one count of this clone. The chain is built from TRBV7-2 and TRBJ2-7; D perhaps matches TRBD1 (5 bases). Germline loops: CDR1 SGHTA, CDR2 FQGNSA. The CDR3 is 16 amino acids. Trimming pared 1 base from V and 4 bases from J, leaving 17 bases between. The DNA for the CDR3 is TGTGCCAGCAGCTTAGAAGGGGTTTCGACCACTTACGAGCAGTACTTC. Encoded protein: CASSLEGVSTTYEQYF.

This rearrangement joins TRBV7-9 to TRBJ2-3, with TRBD2 matching over 8 bases. The trim removed 3 bases at V and 3 bases at J, leaving 5 bases unmatched. The germline CDR1 and CDR2 sequences are SEHNR and FQNEAQ (reference sequence). This CDR3 spans 15 amino acids. In DNA form, the CDR3 reads TGTGCCAGCAGCTTCAGCGGGAGAGTAACAGATACGCAGTATTTT. Translated: CASSFSGRVTDTQYF.

The V gene is TRBV27, the J gene TRBJ2-7, with TRBD1 as a possible D gene (6 bases). Germline CDR1 and CDR2: MNHEY and SMNVEV (reference sequence). CDR3 length: 14 residues. V was pared by 6 bases and J by 2 bases, with 14 bases between. DNA for the CDR3: TGTGCCAGCAGGGTGACAGGAGTAACCTACGAGCAGTACTTC. Translated: CASRVTGVTYEQYF.